The next 20 T cell receptor beta chains were all read from a single sample in a study of T cells in Graves' hyperthyroidism and ophthalmopathy. TCR beta CDR3 regions were amplified from RNA transcripts. RT-PCR in the first round (using the HTBI primer set) targeted the TCR CDR3. TCRdb analysed the multiplex PCR reads with MiXCR anew, one entry per CDR3 protein. The sample has 500,000 to 650,000 distinct CDR3 sequences, 15% to 20% seen once. The sequenced sample was blood. Source of these receptors: a middle-aged man with Graves' ophthalmopathy.

The rearrangement uses TRBV6-1 and TRBJ2-1, with TRBD2 as a possible D gene (5 bases). Germline loops: CDR1 MNHNS, CDR2 SASEGT. Trimming left V 8 bases short and J 2 bases short, with 16 bases between. The length of the CDR3 is 15 residues. The CDR3 here is CASRRAGLAYNEQFF. The CDR3 DNA reads as TGTGCCAGCCGTAGGGCGGGCCTTGCCTACAATGAGCAGTTCTTC.

Only a few counts were recorded for this clonotype. The V and J genes are TRBV29-1 and TRBJ1-1, with TRBD1 identical over 9 bases. The V segment lost 7 bases and the J segment 5 bases; nucleotides outside the gene matches: 8. Germline CDR1 reads SQVTM; CDR2 reads ANQGSEA. This CDR3 has 13 amino acids. The CDR3 sequence: CSAAGTGWTEAFF. The CDR3, as DNA: TGCAGCGCCGCCGGGACAGGGTGGACTGAAGCTTTCTTT.

This clonotype has ten or more counts. The J gene is TRBJ2-1, the V gene TRBV2; 10 nucleotides line up with TRBD2. CDR3 size: 15 residues. Trimming cost V 6 bases and J 9 bases; bases outside gene matches: 11. Germline values: CDR1 SNHLY, CDR2 FYNNEI. CDR3 in DNA: TGTGCCAGCAGCGGTCTAGCGGGAGAGTCGAGTGAGCAGTTCTTC. This codes for CASSGLAGESSEQFF.

This clonotype occurred many times. The chain couples TRBV5-1 to TRBJ2-1; no clear D. CDR3 size: 17 residues. Germline CDR1 reads SGHRS; CDR2 reads YFSETQ. Deletions cut 8 bases from V and 1 base from J, with 22 bases between. Here the CDR3 reads CASSPFSPGASYNEQFF. CDR3 DNA sequence: TGCGCCAGTTCCCCGTTTAGCCCGGGTGCATCCTACAATGAGCAGTTCTTC.

A remark on this clonotype: Possible read error: a much larger clone is one base away. V is TRBV28 and J is TRBJ2-3; unclear D gene. Germline CDR1 MDHEN, CDR2 SYDVKM. V lost 5 bases and J 1 base, leaving 13 bases between the germline ends. This CDR3 has 15 residues. CDR3 nucleotide sequence: TGTGCCAGCAGTGGGGTAGCCGGAGGCACAGATACGCAGTATTTT. This sequence encodes CASSGVAGGTDTQYF.

Many counts were recorded for this clonotype. The chain couples TRBV12-3 or TRBV12-4 to TRBJ2-6; D is unresolved. V lost 7 bases to trimming and J lost 1 base, with 11 bases between them. CDR3 length: 15 residues. Here the CDR3 reads CASTYSQSGANVLTF. CDR3 in DNA: TGTGCCAGCACCTATAGCCAGTCTGGGGCCAACGTCCTGACTTTC.

This clonotype was seen repeatedly, ten times or more. This chain links TRBV2 with TRBJ2-1; 7 nucleotides match TRBD2. CDR3 size: 14 residues. Per germline, CDR1 SNHLY and CDR2 FYNNEI. J lost 13 bases, V lost 2 bases, and 11 bases had no gene match. CDR3 amino acids: CASSESGTPPGQFF. The CDR3 DNA reads as TGTGCCAGCAGTGAAAGCGGGACCCCCCCCGGACAGTTCTTC.

In the case of this clonotype: A much bigger clone sits one base away, suggesting this may be a read error. The chain carries TRBV28 and TRBJ1-5; a possible D gene is TRBD1 (5 bases). Germline CDR1 MDHEN, CDR2 SYDVKM. The CDR3 runs to 16 residues. CDR3 region: CASSLYGTYWGQPRHF. In DNA form, the CDR3 reads TGTGCCAGCAGTTTATACGGGACCTACTGGGGTCAGCCCCGGCATTTT.

In this sample, this clonotype turned up a few times. This chain uses TRBV15 with TRBJ1-2; TRBD1 aligns across 8 bases. The CDR3 is 14 amino acids. Germline values: CDR1 LNHNV, CDR2 YYDKDF (reference sequence). With 1 base clipped from V and 10 bases from J, the junction kept 8 bases outside the gene matches. CDR3 sequence: CATSRGTGSYAYTF. DNA for the CDR3: TGTGCCACCAGCAGAGGGACAGGGAGCTACGCCTACACCTTC.

This clonotype was observed a handful of times. The chain employs TRBV6-1 and TRBJ1-2; tentatively, D is TRBD1 (5 bases). The CDR3 consists of 15 residues. Germline values: CDR1 MNHNS, CDR2 SASEGT. Deletions cut 5 bases from V and 7 bases from J, with 20 bases between. CDR3: CASSPKVGVISGYTF. Written as DNA, the CDR3 is TGTGCCAGCAGTCCCAAAGTAGGGGTGATCTCTGGCTACACCTTC.

The chain links TRBV3-1 to TRBJ1-5; no definite D call. The CDR3 is 13 amino acids. Germline V gives CDR1 LGHDT, CDR2 YNNKEL (reference sequence). The V end lost 4 bases, the J end lost 5 bases, and 9 bases lay between the germline ends. The CDR3 region has the DNA TGTGCCAGCAGCCCAACGGTGGATCAGCCCCAGCATTTT. Encoded protein: CASSPTVDQPQHF.

This clonotype was seen at least ten times. The gene calls are TRBV5-6 and TRBJ2-3; 8 nucleotides agree with TRBD2. Germline V gene lookup returns CDR1 SGHDT and CDR2 YYEEEE. With V trimmed by 2 bases and J by 0 bases, 5 bases remained unmatched. There are 16 residues in the CDR3. The CDR3 loop is CASSFLLAGSTDTQYF. The DNA for the CDR3 is TGTGCCAGCAGCTTCCTGTTAGCGGGGAGCACAGATACGCAGTATTTT.

The rearrangement uses TRBV18 and TRBJ2-6, with 8 bases aligning to TRBD1. Germline CDR1 is KGHSH and CDR2 is LQKENI. J gave up 0 bases and V 4 bases, and 2 bases lay outside the gene matches. The length of the CDR3 is 16 residues. The CDR3 region is CASSRDRLSGANVLTF. The CDR3 coding sequence is TGTGCCAGCTCACGGGACAGGCTCTCTGGGGCCAACGTCCTGACTTTC.

The chain employs TRBV20-1 and TRBJ2-7; possible D gene TRBD2, 5 bases. V was shortened by 0 bases and J by 2 bases, with 11 bases between the two germline ends. The CDR3 consists of 14 residues. Germline V gene lookup returns CDR1 DFQATT and CDR2 SNEGSKA (reference sequence). CDR3 protein: CSARDRGVTYEQYF. The DNA of the CDR3 is TGCAGTGCTAGAGATCGGGGAGTGACCTACGAGCAGTACTTC.

This clonotype was detected only a few times. The chain uses TRBV7-2 and TRBJ1-4; 11 bases map to TRBD1. The germline CDR1 and CDR2 sequences are SGHTA and FQGNSA. The length of the CDR3 is 22 residues. The ends lost 1 base at V and 1 base at J; junction bases unmatched: 17. The CDR3 spells CASSLGSRTGQGVWVTNEKLFF. CDR3 DNA sequence: TGTGCCAGCAGCTTAGGCTCCAGGACGGGACAGGGGGTGTGGGTAACTAATGAAAAACTGTTTTTT.

This clonotype was detected ten times or more. V gene TRBV20-1 combines with J gene TRBJ1-2, with D maybe TRBD1 (5 bases). The CDR3 covers 13 residues. Trimming took off 2 bases at V and 4 bases at J, with 11 bases between the two ends. Germline loops: CDR1 DFQATT, CDR2 SNEGSKA (reference sequence). Written as DNA, the CDR3 is TGCAGTGCTAGATGGGCAGGGCGCTATGGCTACACCTTC. Translated: CSARWAGRYGYTF.

On this clonotype: A much more abundant neighbour one base away suggests this may be a read error. The rearrangement links TRBV27 to TRBJ2-5, with D unclear. The CDR3 is 13 residues long. V lost 2 bases to trimming and J lost 0 bases, with 4 bases between them. Germline V gene sequence: CDR1 MNHEY, CDR2 SMNVEV (reference sequence). The DNA for the CDR3 is TGTGCCAGCAGTTTAAAGTACCAAGAGACCCAGTACTTC. The encoded protein is CASSLKYQETQYF.

The V call is TRBV28, the J call TRBJ2-5; D is ambiguous. Deletions cut 6 bases from V and 11 bases from J, with 22 bases between. This CDR3 spans 14 amino acids. Looked up from germline, CDR1 is MDHEN and CDR2 is SYDVKM. The CDR3 sequence is CASSQDTRHLKQYF. The CDR3 bases are TGTGCCAGCAGCCAAGATACGAGGCACCTGAAACAGTACTTC.

The rearrangement joins TRBV5-1 to TRBJ2-5, with 10 bases matching TRBD2. Trimming at V came to 5 bases and at J to 5 bases, leaving 6 bases not matched to a gene. There are 14 residues in the CDR3. Germline assignment: CDR1 SGHRS and CDR2 YFSETQ. CDR3 region: CASRENSGRETQYF. In DNA form, the CDR3 reads TGCGCCAGCAGAGAGAATAGCGGGAGGGAGACCCAGTACTTC.

In this sample, this clonotype turned up once. Since a much larger clone is just one base distant, this may be a read error. This chain uses TRBV6-1 with TRBJ2-7, with D possibly being TRBD1 (6 bases). Germline V gene data show CDR1 as MNHNS and CDR2 as SASEGT. CDR3 length: 14 residues. V lost 8 bases, J lost 0 bases, and 14 bases lay in between. The CDR3 nucleotides are TGTGCCAGCGGAGGACCGGACAGCTCCTACGAGCAGTACTTC. This encodes CASGGPDSSYEQYF.